One T cell receptor beta chain is described in this entry. Its antigen is undetermined. Germline and junction disagree at one end, which may indicate a read error. Individuals selected for sequencing had exhibited CD8+CD57+ cell expansion on flow cytometry. Receipt of therapy had not occurred in any patient by the time of blood sampling. TCR beta VDJ combinations and CDR3 sequences were profiled from genomic DNA. From the reads, TCRdb called clonotypes with MiXCR, one entry per CDR3 protein. The repertoire has about 160,000 distinct CDR3 sequences, roughly two thirds of them found once; the top ten carry approximately 48%. The CDR3 length is 11 residues. The germline V gene has CDR1 LNHDA and CDR2 SQIVND (reference sequence). The data belong to a study of CD8+CD57+ T cells in acquired aplastic anemia. Turning to the study itself: DNA per sorted CD4+ or CD8+ sample ranged about 0.17 to 27.4 ug, averaging around 3.1 ug. Regarding the study as a whole: Patients and controls had CD8+ Simpson's diversity values that were not significantly distinct.

The sequenced sample consisted of sorted CD4+, CD8+, or CD8+CD57+ T cells (not recorded which) from PBMCs. The rearrangement uses TRBV19 and TRBJ1-1; weak D call: TRBD1 (6 bases). The origin of this receptor is a human donor with aplastic anemia. Here the CDR3 reads CASGMGQEAFF. For the CDR3, the DNA is TGTGCCAGTGGTATGGGACAAGAAGCTTTCTTT. The full variable domain, with the rest looked up from reference TRBV19 and TRBJ1-1, is DGGITQSPKYLFRKEGQNVTLSCEQNLNHDAMYWYRQDPGQGLRLIYYSQIVNDFQKGDIAEGYSVSREKKESFPLTVTSAQKNPTAFYLCASGMGQEAFFGQGTRLTVV.